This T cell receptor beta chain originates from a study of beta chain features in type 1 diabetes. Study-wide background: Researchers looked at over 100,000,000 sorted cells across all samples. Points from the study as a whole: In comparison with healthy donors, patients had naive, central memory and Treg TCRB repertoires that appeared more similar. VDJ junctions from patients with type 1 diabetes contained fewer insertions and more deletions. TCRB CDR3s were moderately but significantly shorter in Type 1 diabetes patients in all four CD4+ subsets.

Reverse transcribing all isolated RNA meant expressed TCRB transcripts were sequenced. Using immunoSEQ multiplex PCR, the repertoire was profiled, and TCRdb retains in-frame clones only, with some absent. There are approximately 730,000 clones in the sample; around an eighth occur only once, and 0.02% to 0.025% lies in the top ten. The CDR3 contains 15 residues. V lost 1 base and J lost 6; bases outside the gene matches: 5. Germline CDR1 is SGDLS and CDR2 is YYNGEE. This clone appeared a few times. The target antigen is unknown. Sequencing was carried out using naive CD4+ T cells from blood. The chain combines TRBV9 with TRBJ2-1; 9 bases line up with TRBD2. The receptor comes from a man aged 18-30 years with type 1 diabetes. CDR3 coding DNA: TGTGCCAGCAGCGTACTAGCGGGGCTAGGCAATGAGCAGTTCTTC. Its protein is CASSVLAGLGNEQFF.